This TCR beta chain derives from a study of T cell responses to AZD1222 COVID-19 vaccine. Turning to this clone: Its antigen is unknown.

Clones were sequenced by immunoSEQ multiplex PCR, and TCRdb holds only the in-frame ones, with some missing. The profile covers about 120,000 clones, with more than 85% appearing a single time and 7.5% taken by the ten largest. Study-wide results and limits: There were mostly white British donors and more females than males, and clonal diversity was possibly underestimated.

This specimen consisted of peripheral blood, obtained on day 0 of AZD1222 vaccination. This sequence was found in an adult in good health.

CDR3 loop: CASSSPNRDTIYF. The CDR3 DNA reads TGTGCCAGCAGTTCCCCGAACCGGGACACCATATATTTT. The rearrangement joins TRBV12-3 or TRBV12-4 to TRBJ1-3; D is ambiguous. The CDR3 covers 13 residues. Trimming cost V 4 bases and J 8 bases, with 12 bases left between them.